These 8 T cell receptor beta chains originate from one sample sequenced in a study of blood T cell repertoires in COVID-19. Sequencing was performed with immunoSEQ multiplex PCR; in TCRdb, only in-frame clones are kept and a portion is missing. The sample carries around 12,000 clones, approximately 88% recorded once. Input material: peripheral blood. The receptors were sampled from a human donor in a cohort sampled during active COVID-19.

The genes are TRBV5-1 and TRBJ2-7, with a weak D call TRBD2 (6 bases). Trimming took off 2 bases at V and 3 bases at J, with 9 bases between the two ends. The CDR3 is made up of 13 amino acids. CDR1 and CDR2 (germline): SGHRS, YFSETQ. CDR3 protein: CASSLRENYEQYF. For the CDR3, the DNA is TGCGCCAGCAGCTTACGGGAGAACTACGAGCAGTACTTC.

The rearrangement uses TRBV11-3 and TRBJ2-5; tentative D call: TRBD1 (7 bases). V was pared by 5 bases and J by 0 bases, with 16 bases between. The CDR3 totals 16 residues. Per germline, CDR1 SGHNT and CDR2 YENEEA. CDR3 nucleotide sequence: TGTGCCAGCAGCCCCGGGAGACAGGGTTACCAAGAGACCCAGTACTTC. It yields the protein CASSPGRQGYQETQYF. Using reference TRBV11-3 and TRBJ2-5 for the parts outside the CDR3, the full variable domain is EAGVVQSPRYKIIEKKQPVAFWCNPISGHNTLYWYLQNLGQGPELLIRYENEEAVDDSQLPKDRFSAERLKGVDSTLKIQPAELGDSAVYLCASSPGRQGYQETQYFGPGTRLLVL.

This clone was found once. CDR3 sequence: CASSLVGGNTEAFF. The CDR3, as DNA: TGTGCCAGCAGCTTAGTCGGCGGGAACACTGAAGCTTTCTTT. The rearrangement links TRBV7-6 to TRBJ1-1, with no clear D. Trimming cost V 1 base and J 1 base, with 7 bases left between them. This CDR3 comprises 14 residues. Per germline, CDR1 SGHVS and CDR2 FNYEAQ.

The CDR3 nucleotides are TGTGCCAGCAGCCAAGACATAGGGAGGTATGGCTACACCTTC. The encoded protein is CASSQDIGRYGYTF. The V and J genes are TRBV3-1 (or the pseudogene TRBV3-2) and TRBJ1-2; no clear D gene. Looked up from germline, CDR1 is LGHDT and CDR2 is YNNKEL (reference sequence). Deletions cut 0 bases from V and 5 bases from J, with 10 bases between. CDR3 length equals 14 residues.

Here the CDR3 reads CAWSPRLPSPSYGYTF. As DNA, the CDR3 is TGTGCCTGGAGTCCCAGGCTCCCTTCTCCCTCCTATGGCTACACCTTC. The chain carries TRBV30 and TRBJ1-2, with D hard to call. Between the trimmed V and J ends, which lost 2 bases and 4 bases, there was a span of 20 bases. The CDR3 length is 16 residues. In germline, CDR1 is GTSNPN, CDR2 SVGIG (reference sequence).

This clone occurred once. The rearrangement joins TRBV6-5 to TRBJ1-1, with D unclear. Trimming took 9 bases from V and 0 from J, leaving 11 bases between them. The CDR3 contains 13 residues. Germline CDR1 reads MNHEY; CDR2 reads SVGAGI. CDR3: CASREIMNTEAFF. The DNA for the CDR3 is TGTGCCAGTAGGGAGATCATGAACACTGAAGCTTTCTTT.

The chain uses TRBV5-1 and TRBJ2-1; maybe TRBD2 (5 bases). Germline CDR1 is SGHRS and CDR2 is YFSETQ. CDR3 size: 13 residues. V lost 0 bases and J lost 5, with 6 bases in between. The CDR3 loop is CASSLVGDNEQFF. CDR3 nucleotide sequence: TGCGCCAGCAGCTTGGTCGGGGACAATGAGCAGTTCTTC.

The gene calls are TRBV28 and TRBJ2-1; 9 positions agree with TRBD1. The CDR3 covers 15 residues. J lost 2 bases, V lost 4 bases, and 3 bases had no gene match. CDR1 and CDR2 (germline): MDHEN, SYDVKM. CDR3: CASSSTGGAYNEQFF. The CDR3 bases are TGTGCCAGCAGTTCCACAGGGGGCGCCTACAATGAGCAGTTCTTC.